The 6 T cell receptor beta chains below were found in one sample sequenced in a study of beta chain features in type 1 diabetes. Reverse transcribing all isolated RNA meant expressed TCRB transcripts were sequenced. Produced via immunoSEQ multiplex PCR; TCRdb's table is partial and in-frame only. The top ten clones hold about 0.097% of a sample with fewer than 650,000 clones, around a sixth of them seen once. The sample consisted of naive CD4+ T cells from blood. These receptors were collected from a man between 18 and 29 years old in good health.

There are a few counts of this clone. The chain has TRBV5-6 and TRBJ2-1; D might be TRBD2 (7 bases). This CDR3 contains 15 residues. In germline, CDR1 is SGHDT, CDR2 YYEEEE. Trimming removed 5 bases from V and 6 bases from J, with 18 bases in between. Written as DNA, the CDR3 is TGTGCCAGCAGTTCTCGCGGGGGACAACTCAATGAGCAGTTCTTC. Encoded protein: CASSSRGGQLNEQFF.

This clone came up many times. The genes are TRBV10-3 and TRBJ1-3; D is ambiguous. This CDR3 region has 15 residues. Germline CDR1 reads ENHRY; CDR2 reads SYGVKD. V shed 6 bases and J shed 0 bases, with 12 bases lying between them. The CDR3 nucleotides are TGTGCCATCAGCCAGACTGGCTTCTCTGGAAACACCATATATTTT. It translates to CAISQTGFSGNTIYF.

The chain combines TRBV6-1 with TRBJ2-5, with 8 bases identical to TRBD2. The CDR3 runs to 16 residues. Germline CDR1 reads MNHNS; CDR2 reads SASEGT. The V segment lost 1 base and the J segment 5 bases; nucleotides outside the gene matches: 9. The DNA for the CDR3 is TGTGCCAGCAGTGAAGGTGTGAGCGGGGGAATGGAGACCCAGTACTTC. It encodes CASSEGVSGGMETQYF.

V and J are TRBV7-2 and TRBJ2-3; perhaps TRBD2 as D (5 bases). V was trimmed by 5 bases and J by 4 bases, leaving 13 bases between them. The CDR3 has 14 residues. Germline CDR1 reads SGHTA; CDR2 reads FQGNSA. Here the CDR3 DNA reads TGTGCCAGCAGCCTTCCTTACGGGGCAGATACGCAGTATTTT. It translates to CASSLPYGADTQYF.

The chain employs TRBV10-3 and TRBJ2-5, with 9 bases fitting TRBD1. The DNA matches TRBJ2-7 better at its end, which makes the J call doubtful. Germline assignment: CDR1 ENHRY and CDR2 SYGVKD. This CDR3 spans 15 amino acids. In DNA, the CDR3 is TGTGCCATCAGTACCACCGGGACAGGGCCCTACGAGCAGTACTTC. It codes for CAISTTGTGPYEQYF.

J is TRBJ1-6 and V is TRBV9; the D gene is possibly TRBD1 (5 bases). The CDR3 has 14 amino acids. Germline CDR1 reads SGDLS; CDR2 reads YYNGEE. V was pared by 3 bases and J by 6 bases, with 10 bases between. CDR3 loop: CASSGSRGNSPLHF. The CDR3 nucleotides are TGTGCCAGCAGCGGCTCAAGGGGTAATTCACCCCTCCACTTT. The whole variable domain, remainder taken from reference TRBV9 and TRBJ1-6, is DSGVTQTPKHLITATGQRVTLRCSPRSGDLSVYWYQQSLDQGLQFLIQYYNGEERAKGNILERFSAQQFPDLHSELNLSSLELGDSALYFCASSGSRGNSPLHFGNGTRLTVT.